These 3 T cell receptor beta chains were all obtained from the same sample, sequenced in a study of T cell clones after liver transplantation. Assay used: immunoSEQ multiplex PCR; TCRdb lists only in-frame clones, some missing. The sample lists tens of thousands of clones, around 75% occurring once. The input for sequencing was CD4+ T cells from blood, taken before liver transplant. These receptors were collected from a human donor who received a liver transplant.

This sequence joins TRBV14 and TRBJ2-3, with D possibly being TRBD1 (6 bases). The CDR3 runs to 14 residues. Germline CDR1 SGHDN, CDR2 FVKESK. V lost 2 bases, J lost 1 base, and 7 bases lay in between. The CDR3: CASSQRQGTDTQYF. DNA for the CDR3: TGTGCCAGCAGCCAAAGACAGGGCACAGATACGCAGTATTTT.

This clone was seen a few times. This chain connects TRBV5-1 to TRBJ1-6; D perhaps matches TRBD1 (5 bases). With 1 base removed from V and 6 bases from J, the gap between germline ends came to 17 bases. The V gene's germline CDR1 is SGHRS and CDR2 YFSETQ. The CDR3 sequence is 17 residues long. The CDR3 DNA follows: TGCGCCAGCAGCTTGTGGGGTTCCGGGACTGCTAATTCACCCCTCCACTTT. Protein: CASSLWGSGTANSPLHF. Combining the CDR3 with reference TRBV5-1 and TRBJ1-6 gives the whole variable domain KAGVTQTPRYLIKTRGQQVTLSCSPISGHRSVSWYQQTPGQGLQFLFEYFSETQRNKGNFPGRFSGRQFSNSRSEMNVSTLELGDSALYLCASSLWGSGTANSPLHFGNGTRLTVT.

V gene TRBV11-2 combines with J gene TRBJ1-4; 8 bases map to TRBD1. In germline, CDR1 is SGHAT, CDR2 FQNNGV. The CDR3 is made up of 15 amino acids. The V gene end was trimmed by 4 bases and the J gene end by 8 bases; junction bases not matched to a gene: 9. The CDR3: CASSWTGTGREKLFF. The CDR3 coding sequence is TGTGCCAGCAGCTGGACCGGGACAGGAAGAGAAAAACTGTTTTTT.